This T cell receptor beta chain was sequenced during a study of blood T cell repertoires in COVID-19. Study information: Sources were T cells, B-cell-depleted T cells, or PBMCs; the material itself was cDNA or gDNA.

V was trimmed by 2 bases and J by 2 bases, leaving 10 bases between them. The germline CDR1 and CDR2 sequences are LGHDT and YNNKEL (reference sequence). The CDR3 is 14 residues long. Original processing methods: Amplified reference gene primers provided the basis for estimating nucleated cell counts. Sequencing used immunoSEQ multiplex PCR; TCRdb keeps in-frame clones, though not all of them. Clone size and the V and J calls come from that table; the DNA yielded D and trimming. The sample holds about 300,000 clones, 70% to 90% seen once. The TCR comes from a man younger than 40 who had recovered from COVID-19. The chain joins TRBV3-1 (or the pseudogene TRBV3-2) to TRBJ2-7; D unclear. The sequenced sample was PBMCs or T cells enriched from blood (not recorded which). CDR3: CASSQLGTTYEQYF. CDR3 bases: TGTGCCAGCAGCCAACTTGGCACAACCTACGAGCAGTACTTC.